One sample yielded the 16 T cell receptor beta chains listed below, sequenced in a study of T cell responses to AZD1222 COVID-19 vaccine. Assay used: immunoSEQ multiplex PCR; TCRdb lists only in-frame clones, some missing. The sample carries some 150,000 clones, 90% to 95% recorded once. The source material was peripheral blood, sampled on day 0 of AZD1222 vaccination. These receptors were collected from an adult in good health.

Remarks on this clone: This CDR3 is also generated by other DNA sequences in the sample. The rearrangement joins TRBV18 to TRBJ2-3; D is undetermined. Germline CDR1 and CDR2: KGHSH and LQKENI. This CDR3 has 12 amino acids. Trimming left V 3 bases short and J 3 bases short, with 4 bases between. The CDR3: CASSPATDTQYF. The CDR3 bases are TGTGCCAGCTCACCCGCGACAGATACGCAGTATTTT.

The gene calls are TRBV2 and TRBJ2-7; tentatively, D is TRBD2 (5 bases). The V gene lost 2 bases and the J gene lost 11 bases, with 22 bases spanning the gap. Per the germline V gene, CDR1 is SNHLY and CDR2 is FYNNEI. This CDR3 comprises 15 residues. The CDR3 reads CASSELRLAGTKEYF. In DNA, the CDR3 is TGTGCCAGCAGTGAATTAAGGCTAGCAGGTACGAAGGAGTACTTC.

This chain connects TRBV28 to TRBJ1-5; D is undetermined. Trimming removed 3 bases at V and 1 base at J, with 4 bases between. Looked up from germline, CDR1 is MDHEN and CDR2 is SYDVKM. The CDR3 contains 13 residues. CDR3 DNA sequence: TGTGCCAGCAGTTTGGACAGCAATCAGCCCCAGCATTTT. Translating it yields CASSLDSNQPQHF.

The chain links TRBV5-1 to TRBJ2-1; 9 positions match TRBD1. Trimming removed 1 base from V and 7 bases from J; junction bases left unmatched: 6. Germline V gene lookup returns CDR1 SGHRS and CDR2 YFSETQ. CDR3 length equals 15 residues. The CDR3 coding sequence is TGCGCCAGCAGCTTGATGACCGGGACAGGGAATGAGCAGTTCTTC. This translates into CASSLMTGTGNEQFF.

The genes are TRBV9 and TRBJ2-1, with 7 nucleotides matching TRBD2. Germline lookup yields CDR1 SGDLS and CDR2 YYNGEE. J gave up 3 bases and V 4 bases, and 13 bases lay outside the gene matches. The CDR3 runs to 17 residues. The CDR3 nucleotides are TGTGCCAGCAGCCCCCATGTGGGAGGGCCGGGCTACAATGAGCAGTTCTTC. Protein product: CASSPHVGGPGYNEQFF.

V and J are TRBV27 and TRBJ2-3; 7 nucleotides agree with TRBD2. The V and J ends lost 2 bases and 3 bases, in that order; junction bases with no gene match: 5. The germline V gene has CDR1 MNHEY and CDR2 SMNVEV (reference sequence). The CDR3 runs 15 residues. The CDR3 protein is CASSLGGVVTDTQYF. The CDR3 DNA is TGTGCCAGCAGTTTAGGGGGGGTAGTGACAGATACGCAGTATTTT.

This chain joins TRBV5-1 and TRBJ2-2; 7 bases line up with TRBD2. V was pared by 0 bases and J by 3 bases, with 2 bases of the junction left unmatched. Germline CDR1 is SGHRS and CDR2 is YFSETQ. This CDR3 region has 15 residues. DNA of the CDR3: TGCGCCAGCAGCTTGGCCCTAGCGGACACCGGGGAGCTGTTTTTT. It translates to CASSLALADTGELFF.

V usage is TRBV7-3 and J usage is TRBJ2-7, with D uncertain. The V and J ends lost 0 bases and 4 bases respectively, with 4 bases between them. CDR1 is SGHTA, CDR2 FQGTGA, per germline. The CDR3 runs to 12 residues. CDR3 sequence reads: CASSLTRYEQYF. The CDR3 region has the DNA TGTGCCAGCAGCTTAACGAGGTACGAGCAGTACTTC.

The chain uses TRBV27 and TRBJ2-3, with 11 bases aligning to TRBD2. This CDR3 contains 16 residues. Germline CDR1 MNHEY, CDR2 SMNVEV (reference sequence). V shed 5 bases, J shed 6 bases, and the junction held 10 bases outside the gene matches. Here the CDR3 reads CASSPTSGESFDTQYF. In DNA, the CDR3 is TGTGCCAGCAGTCCGACTAGCGGGGAGAGTTTTGATACGCAGTATTTT.

The rearrangement links TRBV19 to TRBJ2-3; TRBD2 is a possible D gene (6 bases). Per the germline V gene, CDR1 is LNHDA and CDR2 is SQIVND (reference sequence). Between the trimmed V and J ends, which lost 3 bases and 6 bases, there was a span of 16 bases. This CDR3 comprises 15 residues. The CDR3 spells CASSMFAEGFDTQYF. CDR3 coding DNA: TGTGCCAGTAGTATGTTTGCGGAGGGATTTGATACGCAGTATTTT.

This chain uses TRBV4-3 with TRBJ2-3; TRBD2 matches 7 bases. Trimming took 4 bases from V and 3 from J; bases not matched to a gene: 4. This CDR3 has 14 amino acids. Germline V gives CDR1 LGHNA, CDR2 YSLEER. The CDR3 coding sequence is TGCGCCAGCAGCCGGGACTACCAGACAGATACGCAGTATTTT. It specifies CASSRDYQTDTQYF.

In the case of this clone: This same CDR3 is encoded by further DNA sequences in the sample. The V and J genes are TRBV29-1 and TRBJ1-6; 7 positions match TRBD1. Trimming cost V 6 bases and J 8 bases; bases outside gene matches: 4. The CDR3 length is 12 residues. Germline V lookup: CDR1 SQVTM, CDR2 ANQGSEA. DNA for the CDR3: TGCAGCGTGGGCGACAGGGATTCACCCCTCCACTTT. Its protein is CSVGDRDSPLHF.

The rearrangement uses TRBV4-2 and TRBJ2-2, with D unresolved. The CDR3 length is 13 residues. The V gene lost 0 bases and the J gene lost 3 bases, with 2 bases spanning the gap. Germline values: CDR1 LGHNA, CDR2 YNFKEQ. CDR3 amino acids: CASSQEYTGELFF. The DNA of the CDR3 is TGTGCCAGCAGCCAAGAATACACCGGGGAGCTGTTTTTT.

The J gene is TRBJ1-1, the V gene TRBV4-2; 7 bases line up with TRBD1. This CDR3 comprises 16 residues. With 5 bases clipped from V and 0 bases from J, the junction kept 9 bases outside the gene matches. The V gene's germline CDR1 is LGHNA and CDR2 YNFKEQ. The CDR3 is CASSGQERTLNTEAFF. The CDR3 coding sequence is TGTGCCAGCAGCGGACAGGAAAGAACCCTGAACACTGAAGCTTTCTTT.

CDR3 in DNA: TGTGCCAGCAGCTTACGTGAGGGGGGTGAGCAGTTCTTC. Translating it yields CASSLREGGEQFF. The chain has TRBV7-9 and TRBJ2-1, with D perhaps TRBD1 or TRBD2 (6 bases each). V shed 2 bases and J shed 9 bases, with 11 bases lying between them. From germline, CDR1 is SEHNR and CDR2 FQNEAQ (reference sequence). This CDR3 contains 13 residues.

The chain joins TRBV5-1 to TRBJ1-3, with D perhaps TRBD1 (6 bases). V was pared by 4 bases and J by 4 bases, with 18 bases between. This CDR3 comprises 16 residues. The germline V gene has CDR1 SGHRS and CDR2 YFSETQ. For the CDR3, the DNA is TGCGCCAGCAGCGCGGACAGAGACCCCGAGGGAAACACCATATATTTT. Its protein is CASSADRDPEGNTIYF.